This T cell receptor (beta chain) was retrieved from a study of T cell changes during pregnancy in multiple sclerosis. This CDR3 contains 17 residues. The V gene's germline CDR1 is SSHAT and CDR2 FNYEAQ (reference sequence). Losses at the gene ends were 4 bases for V and 4 bases for J; bases not matched to a gene: 12. TCRdb's copy holds only in-frame clones and misses some; the assay was immunoSEQ multiplex PCR. Of tens of thousands of clones listed, approximately 91% are singletons. The chain links TRBV7-7 to TRBJ1-2, with 10 bases identical to TRBD1. The sequencing used peripheral blood, collected in the second trimester of pregnancy. The clonotype comes from a female donor in good health, enrolled as a control in a pregnancy study. The CDR3 is CASSSQTGGSVPYGYTF. The CDR3 region has the DNA TGTGCCAGCAGCTCGCAGACAGGGGGCTCCGTACCCTATGGCTACACCTTC.